This T cell receptor beta chain derives from a study of blood T cell repertoires in COVID-19. Trimming left V 2 bases short and J 4 bases short, with 9 bases between. CDR1 and CDR2 (germline): GTSNPN, SVGIG (reference sequence). There are 13 residues in the CDR3. Sequencing was performed with immunoSEQ multiplex PCR; in TCRdb, only in-frame clones are kept and a portion is missing. The data show around 270,000 clones, about 85% seen once. What was sequenced was peripheral blood. The sequence came from a human donor with COVID-19, enrolled during active disease. The donor label of this sample is uncertain. The chain couples TRBV30 to TRBJ1-5; D gene unclear. Written as DNA, the CDR3 is TGTGCCTGGAGTCTTGGAGAGAATCAGCCCCAGCATTTT. Protein product: CAWSLGENQPQHF.